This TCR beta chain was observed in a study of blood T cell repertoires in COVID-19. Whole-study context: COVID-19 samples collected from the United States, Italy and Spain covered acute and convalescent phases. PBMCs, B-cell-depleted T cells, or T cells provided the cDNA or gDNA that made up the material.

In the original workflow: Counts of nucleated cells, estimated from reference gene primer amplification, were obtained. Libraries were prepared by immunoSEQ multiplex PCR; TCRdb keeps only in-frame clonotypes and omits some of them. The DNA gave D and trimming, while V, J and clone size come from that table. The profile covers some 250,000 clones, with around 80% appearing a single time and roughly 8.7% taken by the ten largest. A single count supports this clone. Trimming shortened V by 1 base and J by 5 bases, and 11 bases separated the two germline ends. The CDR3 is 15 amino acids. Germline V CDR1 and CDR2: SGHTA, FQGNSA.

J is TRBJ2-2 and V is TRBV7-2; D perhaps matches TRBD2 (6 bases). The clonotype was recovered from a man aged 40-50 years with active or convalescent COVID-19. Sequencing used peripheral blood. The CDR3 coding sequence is TGTGCCAGCAGCTTAGTAGGCGGAGGGACCGGGGAGCTGTTTTTT. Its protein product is CASSLVGGGTGELFF. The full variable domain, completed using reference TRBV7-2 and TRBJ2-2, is GAGVSQSPSNKVTEKGKDVELRCDPISGHTALYWYRQSLGQGLEFLIYFQGNSAPDKSGLPSDRFSAERTGGSVSTLTIQRTQQEDSAVYLCASSLVGGGTGELFFGEGSRLTVL.